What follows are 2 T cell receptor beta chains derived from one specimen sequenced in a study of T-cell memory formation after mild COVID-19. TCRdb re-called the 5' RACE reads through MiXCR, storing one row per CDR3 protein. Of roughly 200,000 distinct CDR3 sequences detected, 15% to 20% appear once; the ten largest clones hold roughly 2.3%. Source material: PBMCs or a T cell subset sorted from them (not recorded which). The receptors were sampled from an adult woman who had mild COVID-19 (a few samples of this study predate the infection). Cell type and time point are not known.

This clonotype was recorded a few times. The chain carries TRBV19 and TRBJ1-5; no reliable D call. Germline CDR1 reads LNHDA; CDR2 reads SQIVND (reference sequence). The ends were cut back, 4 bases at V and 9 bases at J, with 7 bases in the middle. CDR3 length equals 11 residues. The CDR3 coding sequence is TGTGCCAGTAGTAAGGGCCGGCCCCAGCATTTT. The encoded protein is CASSKGRPQHF.

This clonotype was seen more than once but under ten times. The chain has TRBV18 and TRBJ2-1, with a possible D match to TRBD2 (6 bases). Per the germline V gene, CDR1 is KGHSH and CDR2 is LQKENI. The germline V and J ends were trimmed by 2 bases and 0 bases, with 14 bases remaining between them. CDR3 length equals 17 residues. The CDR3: CASSPGGFMFSYNEQFF. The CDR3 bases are TGTGCCAGCTCACCAGGGGGGTTCATGTTCTCCTACAATGAGCAGTTCTTC.